The next 20 T cell receptor beta chains were all read from a single sample in a study of T cells in Graves' hyperthyroidism and ophthalmopathy. The investigators amplified TCR beta CDR3 regions from RNA transcripts. First-round RT-PCR with HTBI primers amplified the TCR CDR3 region. Each CDR3 protein is one row after TCRdb ran MiXCR on the multiplex PCR reads. Of around 700,000 distinct CDR3 sequences listed, roughly a sixth are singletons. Source material: blood. Receptors originate from a woman in her forties or fifties with Graves' hyperthyroidism that later progressed to Graves' ophthalmopathy.

The CDR3 nucleotides are TGTGCCAGCTCAGCCGACAACTCTGGAAACACCATATATTTT. This encodes CASSADNSGNTIYF. This chain uses TRBV18 with TRBJ1-3; D uncertain. Trimming left V 5 bases short and J 0 bases short, with 8 bases between. Germline V CDR1 and CDR2: KGHSH, LQKENI. This CDR3 has 14 amino acids.

J is TRBJ1-2 and V is TRBV6-2 or TRBV6-3; D is possibly TRBD1 (5 bases). Trimming left V 2 bases short and J 8 bases short, with 15 bases between. The CDR3 spans 14 residues. Germline CDR1 is MNHEY and CDR2 is SVGEGT. The CDR3 spells CASSYPGRVEGYTF. Written as DNA, the CDR3 is TGTGCCAGCAGTTACCCAGGGAGGGTGGAAGGCTACACCTTC.

The gene calls are TRBV9 and TRBJ2-1; 9 nucleotides agree with TRBD1. The V gene's germline CDR1 is SGDLS and CDR2 YYNGEE. V shed 1 base and J 7 bases; nucleotides not matched to a gene: 3. CDR3 length: 14 residues. DNA of the CDR3: TGTGCCAGCAGCGTAAACAGGGGGCGGAATGAGCAGTTCTTC. Protein product: CASSVNRGRNEQFF. Drawing the rest from reference TRBV9 and TRBJ2-1, the complete variable domain is DSGVTQTPKHLITATGQRVTLRCSPRSGDLSVYWYQQSLDQGLQFLIQYYNGEERAKGNILERFSAQQFPDLHSELNLSSLELGDSALYFCASSVNRGRNEQFFGPGTRLTVL.

This clonotype was observed many times. The chain recombines TRBV9 with TRBJ2-1; TRBD2 is a possible D gene (7 bases). CDR1 and CDR2 (germline): SGDLS, YYNGEE. CDR3 length equals 14 residues. Trimming took off 0 bases at V and 6 bases at J, with 10 bases between the two ends. The CDR3 DNA reads TGTGCCAGCAGCGTAGGCGGGGGCCTCAATGAGCAGTTCTTC. Encoded protein: CASSVGGGLNEQFF. Based on the CDR3 plus reference TRBV9 and TRBJ2-1, the full variable domain is DSGVTQTPKHLITATGQRVTLRCSPRSGDLSVYWYQQSLDQGLQFLIQYYNGEERAKGNILERFSAQQFPDLHSELNLSSLELGDSALYFCASSVGGGLNEQFFGPGTRLTVL.

This clonotype was seen many times. The chain uses TRBV20-1 and TRBJ1-1; D perhaps matches TRBD1 (5 bases). V was pared by 1 base and J by 3 bases, with 12 bases between. Germline CDR1 DFQATT, CDR2 SNEGSKA (reference sequence). The length of the CDR3 is 14 residues. CDR3 sequence reads: CSARAFWGDTEAFF. The CDR3 DNA follows: TGCAGTGCTAGAGCCTTCTGGGGGGACACTGAAGCTTTCTTT.

This clonotype was detected ten times or more. The rearrangement uses TRBV5-1 and TRBJ1-2; 7 bases fit TRBD1. The germline V gene has CDR1 SGHRS and CDR2 YFSETQ. The J segment lost 5 bases and the V segment lost 7 bases, leaving 11 bases of the junction unmatched. The CDR3 loop spans 14 amino acids. CDR3 region: CASADRAGGYGYTF. CDR3 sequence (DNA): TGCGCCAGCGCCGACAGGGCGGGGGGTTATGGCTACACCTTC.

This clonotype was seen many times. V is TRBV12-3 or TRBV12-4 and J is TRBJ1-2; D is ambiguous. The V gene lost 4 bases and the J gene lost 5 bases, with 5 bases spanning the gap. The CDR3 spans 11 residues. This CDR3 is CASSSSYGYTF. CDR3 coding DNA: TGTGCCAGCAGTTCAAGTTATGGCTACACCTTC.

This clonotype was recorded a few times. V gene TRBV3-1 combines with J gene TRBJ2-2, with TRBD2 matching over 15 bases. This CDR3 has 19 residues. The V segment lost 0 bases and the J segment 4 bases; nucleotides outside the gene matches: 6. CDR1 is LGHDT and CDR2 is YNNKEL in the germline V gene (reference sequence). CDR3 in amino acids: CASSQDGTSGGLSTGELFF. CDR3 bases: TGTGCCAGCAGCCAAGACGGGACTAGCGGGGGGTTGAGCACCGGGGAGCTGTTTTTT.

This clonotype was seen many times. The gene calls are TRBV20-1 and TRBJ2-5; 10 nucleotides align to TRBD2. V was pared by 3 bases and J by 5 bases, with 18 bases of the junction left unmatched. CDR3 length: 18 amino acids. In germline, CDR1 is DFQATT, CDR2 SNEGSKA (reference sequence). The CDR3 here is CSASISSAGGPSGETQYF. In DNA, the CDR3 is TGCAGTGCTAGTATTTCGTCAGCGGGGGGGCCGTCGGGGGAGACCCAGTACTTC.

The J gene is TRBJ2-3, the V gene TRBV20-1; TRBD2 matches at 9 bases. The CDR3 length is 14 residues. The germline V gene has CDR1 DFQATT and CDR2 SNEGSKA (reference sequence). J was trimmed by 4 bases and V by 6 bases; bases with no gene match: 8. CDR3 bases: TGCAGTGCCGACCCTAGCGGGGAGGCAGATACGCAGTATTTT. Protein: CSADPSGEADTQYF.

This clonotype occurred many times. The J gene is TRBJ2-1, the V gene TRBV12-3 or TRBV12-4, with D unresolved. CDR3 length equals 14 residues. V gave up 3 bases and J gave up 7 bases, with 13 bases separating them. In DNA, the CDR3 is TGTGCCAGCAGTTTGAACAGTTTGGTAAATGAGCAGTTCTTC. Translating it yields CASSLNSLVNEQFF.

The V gene is TRBV6-6, the J gene TRBJ2-5, with 9 bases identical to TRBD2. The CDR3 sequence is 15 residues long. CDR1 and CDR2 from the germline V gene are MNHNY and SVGAGI (reference sequence). V gave up 2 bases and J gave up 4 bases; unmatched junction bases: 5. For the CDR3, the DNA is TGTGCCAGCAGTTACCGCGGGGGGGGCTCAGAGACCCAGTACTTC. This encodes CASSYRGGGSETQYF.

This chain links TRBV15 with TRBJ2-7, with no clear D. Germline values: CDR1 LNHNV, CDR2 YYDKDF (reference sequence). The CDR3 has 13 residues. The germline V and J ends were trimmed by 2 bases and 3 bases, with 8 bases remaining between them. CDR3 amino acids: CATSRTRDYEQYF. As DNA, the CDR3 is TGTGCCACCAGCAGAACCCGCGACTACGAGCAGTACTTC.

In its sample, this clonotype was seen a few times. The V and J genes are TRBV5-1 and TRBJ2-1; possible D gene TRBD2, 5 bases. The V end was cut by 4 bases, the J end by 8 bases, with 10 bases between. The CDR3 has 12 residues. The germline CDR1 and CDR2 sequences are SGHRS and YFSETQ. The CDR3 protein is CASSNQADEQFF. The CDR3 nucleotides are TGCGCCAGCAGCAACCAAGCGGATGAGCAGTTCTTC.

This clonotype was observed a few times. This chain connects TRBV10-2 to TRBJ1-2, with D maybe TRBD1 (6 bases). Germline CDR1 is WSHSY and CDR2 is SAAADI. The length of the CDR3 is 13 residues. V dropped 3 bases and J dropped 5 bases, with 10 bases sitting between them. The CDR3 DNA reads TGCGCCAGCAGTGACGGGGACACTTATGGCTACACCTTC. Protein product: CASSDGDTYGYTF.

This clonotype was observed many times. The gene calls are TRBV11-3 and TRBJ2-7; possibly TRBD1 for D (5 bases). Looked up from germline, CDR1 is SGHNT and CDR2 is YENEEA. V was trimmed by 2 bases and J by 0 bases, leaving 11 bases between them. CDR3 size: 15 residues. The CDR3 DNA sequence: TGTGCCAGCAGCTTAAGGTCAGGGCACTCCTACGAGCAGTACTTC. Translation gives CASSLRSGHSYEQYF.

This clonotype has at least ten counts. This chain uses TRBV27 with TRBJ1-6; 10 nucleotides align to TRBD1. Germline lookup yields CDR1 MNHEY and CDR2 SMNVEV (reference sequence). Trimming took 4 bases from V and 6 from J; bases not matched to a gene: 3. The CDR3 consists of 15 residues. The CDR3 protein is CASSWGQGRNSPLHF. The DNA for the CDR3 is TGTGCCAGCAGTTGGGGACAGGGGCGTAATTCACCCCTCCACTTT.

Of note for this clonotype: The conserved closing phenylalanine or tryptophan is absent in this CDR3, likely reflecting a read error. J is TRBJ1-6 and V is TRBV13, with D possibly matching TRBD1 (5 bases). Trimming shortened V by 2 bases and J by 8 bases, and 16 bases separated the two germline ends. Per germline, CDR1 PRHDT and CDR2 FYEKMQ (reference sequence). The CDR3 sequence is 16 residues long. CDR3 sequence: CASSLSPGGTDSPLHL. The CDR3 region has the DNA TGTGCCAGCAGCTTATCGCCGGGAGGGACGGATTCACCCCTCCACCTT.

This clonotype was observed a handful of times. The rearrangement joins TRBV6-2 or TRBV6-3 to TRBJ1-3; D is perhaps TRBD1 (5 bases). CDR1 and CDR2 (germline): MNHEY, SVGEGT. The length of the CDR3 is 19 residues. Trimming removed 7 bases at V and 0 bases at J, with 25 bases between. CDR3 region: CASIEEEFPTTDSGNTIYF. CDR3 DNA: TGTGCCAGCATCGAAGAGGAGTTTCCTACGACAGACTCTGGAAACACCATATATTTT.

This clonotype appeared many times. The chain links TRBV6-1 to TRBJ2-5; 9 bases are a match to TRBD1. The CDR3 is made up of 15 amino acids. The V and J ends lost 1 base and 2 bases, in that order; junction bases with no gene match: 2. CDR1 MNHNS and CDR2 SASEGT come from the germline V gene. CDR3 sequence (DNA): TGTGCCAGCAGTGAAGGGACAGGGGTTCAAGAGACCCAGTACTTC. Its protein is CASSEGTGVQETQYF.